The 17 T cell receptor beta chains presented below share a single source sample, sequenced in a study of blood T cell repertoires in COVID-19. TCRdb's table, derived via immunoSEQ multiplex PCR, lists solely in-frame clones and lacks some. The table has 65,000 to 75,000 clones, about nine tenths seen once; the top ten hold 29%. The specimen sequenced was peripheral blood. All receptors come from an elderly woman with active or convalescent COVID-19.

V usage is TRBV5-1 and J usage is TRBJ2-7; 7 positions match TRBD1. Germline V CDR1 and CDR2: SGHRS, YFSETQ. CDR3 length equals 16 residues. Trimming at V came to 0 bases and at J to 2 bases, leaving 8 bases not matched to a gene. The CDR3 region is CASSLATGTAPYEQYF. CDR3 DNA sequence: TGCGCCAGCAGCTTGGCCACCGGGACAGCTCCCTACGAGCAGTACTTC.

The chain carries TRBV7-2 and TRBJ2-5; weak D call: TRBD2 (6 bases). Per germline, CDR1 SGHTA and CDR2 FQGNSA. V dropped 7 bases and J dropped 5 bases, with 20 bases sitting between them. This CDR3 has 15 residues. The CDR3 loop reads CASTGGSATGETQYF. The CDR3 nucleotides read TGTGCCAGCACCGGGGGTTCCGCAACGGGGGAGACCCAGTACTTC.

This rearrangement joins TRBV11-2 to TRBJ1-3, with TRBD1 as a possible D gene (5 bases). The CDR3 runs 14 residues. CDR1 SGHAT and CDR2 FQNNGV come from the germline V gene. Trimming took off 5 bases at V and 4 bases at J, with 12 bases between the two ends. The CDR3 sequence: CASSPGGDGNTIYF. The CDR3 DNA follows: TGTGCCAGCAGCCCGGGGGGTGACGGAAACACCATATATTTT.

This chain uses TRBV28 with TRBJ1-2, with D possibly being TRBD1 (6 bases). The CDR3 has 15 amino acids. CDR1 is MDHEN, CDR2 SYDVKM, per germline. Trimming cost V 5 bases and J 1 base, with 14 bases left between them. The CDR3 sequence is CASSVGQTNNYGYTF. CDR3 nucleotides: TGTGCCAGCAGTGTCGGACAGACAAATAACTATGGCTACACCTTC.

This clone has more than one count but fewer than ten. The chain links TRBV5-1 to TRBJ1-2; weak D call: TRBD1 (5 bases). With 0 bases removed from V and 4 bases from J, the gap between germline ends came to 16 bases. CDR3 length equals 16 residues. The germline gives CDR1 SGHRS, CDR2 YFSETQ. The CDR3 bases are TGCGCCAGCAGCTTGGAAGGGGCGTACACGATCTATGGCTACACCTTC. Its translation is CASSLEGAYTIYGYTF.

V is TRBV4-3 and J is TRBJ1-6; D is possibly TRBD1 (6 bases). V lost 0 bases to trimming and J lost 0 bases, with 15 bases between them. Germline CDR1 and CDR2: LGHNA and YSLEER. The CDR3 runs to 19 residues. The CDR3 nucleotides read TGCGCCAGCAGCCAAGACACAGGGTCCCTTTTCTCCTATAATTCACCCCTCCACTTT. Translating gives CASSQDTGSLFSYNSPLHF.

The chain combines TRBV5-5 with TRBJ1-1; D is possibly TRBD1 (5 bases). The CDR3 has 14 residues. Deletions cut 2 bases from V and 1 base from J, with 9 bases between. Germline CDR1 and CDR2: SGHKS and YYEKEE (reference sequence). The CDR3 loop is CASSFLGENTEAFF. The CDR3 region has the DNA TGTGCCAGCAGCTTCTTAGGGGAGAACACTGAAGCTTTCTTT.

The V and J genes are TRBV6-2 or TRBV6-3 and TRBJ1-6; no clear D gene. Trimming pared 2 bases from V and 8 bases from J, leaving 10 bases between. This CDR3 spans 14 amino acids. Germline loops: CDR1 MNHEY, CDR2 SVGEGT. CDR3 residues: CASSYTRLYSPLHF. The CDR3 nucleotides are TGTGCCAGCAGTTACACCCGACTGTATTCACCCCTCCACTTT.

The genes are TRBV6-6 and TRBJ2-3; possible D gene TRBD2, 5 bases. This CDR3 is 15 amino acids long. The germline V gene encodes CDR1 MNHNY and CDR2 SVGAGI (reference sequence). V was shortened by 0 bases and J by 0 bases, with 7 bases between the two germline ends. The CDR3 DNA is TGTGCCAGCAGTTACTCGACTACTAGCACAGATACGCAGTATTTT. Amino acids: CASSYSTTSTDTQYF.

J is TRBJ1-2 and V is TRBV9; unclear D gene. V was trimmed by 0 bases and J by 0 bases, leaving 12 bases between them. The CDR3 has 16 residues. Germline-derived CDR1 and CDR2 are SGDLS and YYNGEE. The CDR3 bases are TGTGCCAGCAGCGTAGGCAGGTCTGGTGCTAACTATGGCTACACCTTC. It codes for CASSVGRSGANYGYTF.

The chain joins TRBV6-4 to TRBJ1-1; 9 positions agree with TRBD1. J gave up 7 bases and V 5 bases, and 8 bases lay outside the gene matches. This CDR3 has 14 residues. From germline, CDR1 is MRHNA and CDR2 SNTAGT. The CDR3 is CASSPQGGQGEAFF. DNA for the CDR3: TGTGCCAGCAGTCCTCAAGGGGGACAGGGTGAAGCTTTCTTT.

The gene calls are TRBV3-1 (or the pseudogene TRBV3-2) and TRBJ2-5; D perhaps matches TRBD1 (5 bases). Germline V gene sequence: CDR1 LGHDT, CDR2 YNNKEL (reference sequence). This CDR3 is built from 14 residues. Trimming took 0 bases from V and 9 from J, leaving 14 bases between them. CDR3 coding DNA: TGTGCCAGCAGCCAAGAAGCAGGGTTGGGTTCCCAGTACTTC. Its protein product is CASSQEAGLGSQYF.

The rearrangement links TRBV4-3 to TRBJ2-7; TRBD2 aligns across 10 bases. The CDR3 has 16 amino acids. The J segment lost 3 bases and the V segment lost 4 bases, leaving 9 bases of the junction unmatched. Per germline, CDR1 LGHNA and CDR2 YSLEER. The CDR3 loop reads CASSLSSGGFDYEQYF. CDR3 DNA: TGCGCCAGCAGCCTTTCTAGCGGGGGATTTGACTACGAGCAGTACTTC.

This clone was counted only a few times. The chain carries TRBV9 and TRBJ2-3; 8 bases match TRBD2. CDR3 size: 15 residues. Germline V gives CDR1 SGDLS, CDR2 YYNGEE. V gave up 2 bases and J gave up 3 bases; unmatched junction bases: 5. The CDR3 loop is CASSVAGGLTDTQYF. For the CDR3, the DNA is TGTGCCAGCAGCGTGGCGGGGGGCTTGACAGATACGCAGTATTTT.

Comments on this clone: A junction boundary mismatches the germline segment, possibly from a read error. This chain connects TRBV11-2 to TRBJ2-4; 7 bases align to TRBD2. The length of the CDR3 is 11 residues. The V gene's germline CDR1 is SGHAT and CDR2 FQNNGV. The CDR3 bases are TGTGCCAGCAGCGGGGCCGGCGGGGGTAATTTC. Encoded protein: CASSGAGGGNF.

This chain joins TRBV18 and TRBJ2-2; a weak D match, TRBD1 (6 bases). Germline CDR1 and CDR2: KGHSH and LQKENI. The V gene lost 4 bases and the J gene lost 3 bases, with 9 bases spanning the gap. The CDR3 length is 14 residues. This chain's CDR3 is CASSLQGDTGELFF. Written as DNA, the CDR3 is TGTGCCAGCTCACTACAGGGCGACACCGGGGAGCTGTTTTTT.

The J gene is TRBJ2-5, the V gene TRBV5-1; 9 positions agree with TRBD1. CDR3 length equals 16 residues. Per germline, CDR1 SGHRS and CDR2 YFSETQ. The V segment lost 3 bases and the J segment 3 bases; nucleotides outside the gene matches: 9. CDR3 amino acids: CASSSNPGQGKETQYF. As DNA, the CDR3 is TGCGCCAGCAGCTCTAATCCGGGACAGGGAAAAGAGACCCAGTACTTC. Filled out from reference TRBV5-1 and TRBJ2-5, the complete variable domain reads KAGVTQTPRYLIKTRGQQVTLSCSPISGHRSVSWYQQTPGQGLQFLFEYFSETQRNKGNFPGRFSGRQFSNSRSEMNVSTLELGDSALYLCASSSNPGQGKETQYFGPGTRLLVL.